Listed below are T cell receptor beta chains from one sample, sequenced in a study of blood T cell repertoires in COVID-19. The repertoire was sequenced with immunoSEQ multiplex PCR; TCRdb's copy has only in-frame clones and lacks some. Of approximately 280,000 clones listed, approximately 84% are singletons. Sample: peripheral blood. These receptor sequences come from a human donor with COVID-19, enrolled during active disease. The donor label of this sample is uncertain. Each CDR3 is given with its conserved first and last residue. D genes are given only for firm matches. The listing skips clone size in some rows; elsewhere it reads once, few, many or a size class.

v_gene,d_gene,abundance,j_gene,CDR3nt,CDR3aa
TRBV20-1,.,few,TRBJ1-2,TGCAGTGCTAGTGGACTTCACTGGGATGGCTACACCTTC,CSASGLHWDGYTF
TRBV7-3,.,.,TRBJ1-5,TGTGCCAGCAGCTTAACCCCGTATTCGCCCCAGCATTTT,CASSLTPYSPQHF
TRBV2,TRBD2,.,TRBJ2-1,TGTGCCAGCAGTGTCGAACTAGCGGGAAACAATGAGCAGTTCTTC,CASSVELAGNNEQFF
TRBV7-3,.,.,TRBJ2-5,TGTGCCAGCAGCTTTACGGGACAAGAGACCCAGTACTTC,CASSFTGQETQYF
TRBV5-1,.,.,TRBJ2-7,TGCGCCAGCAGCTTGGAATCCTCAGGGGTCTACGAGCAGTACTTC,CASSLESSGVYEQYF
TRBV27,TRBD2,.,TRBJ2-1,TGTGCCAGCAGTTCCCCTCGAAGCGGGAGTACGAGGGATGAGCAGTTCTTC,CASSSPRSGSTRDEQFF
TRBV29-1,.,.,TRBJ1-1,TGCAGCGTGCCGACAGACCCGAACACTGAAGCTTTCTTT,CSVPTDPNTEAFF
TRBV29-1,TRBD1,.,TRBJ2-7,TGCAGCGTCGCACCGGGACAGTCCTACGAGCAGTACTTC,CSVAPGQSYEQYF
TRBV2,TRBD2,.,TRBJ2-1,TGTGCCAGCAGCCCAGATCTAGCGGACAATGAGCAGTTCTTC,CASSPDLADNEQFF
TRBV19,.,.,TRBJ1-2,TGTGCCACTTTAAAGTGGGGGGGCGGACACCCCTCTGGCTACACCTTC,CATLKWGGGHPSGYTF
TRBV9,.,few,TRBJ2-7,TGTGCCAGCAGCGTAACAGGCGACCTCTCCTACGAGCAGTACTTC,CASSVTGDLSYEQYF
TRBV19,TRBD1,.,TRBJ2-3,TGTGCCAGTAGGGACAGGGGAGGGACAGATACGCAGTATTTT,CASRDRGGTDTQYF
TRBV5-6,.,.,TRBJ2-4,TGTGCCAGCAGCTTGGACCCCCGAGAGAACATTCAGTACTTC,CASSLDPRENIQYF
TRBV4-1,TRBD2,.,TRBJ2-7,TGCGCCAGCAGCCAGATCGGACTAGCGGGAGTTGAGCAGTACTTC,CASSQIGLAGVEQYF
TRBV9,.,.,TRBJ1-6,TGTGCCAGCAGCGTAGGGTGGACATATAATTCACCCCTCCACTTT,CASSVGWTYNSPLHF
TRBV18,.,.,TRBJ2-7,TGTGCCAGCTCACCACGAGCCTACGAGCAGTACTTC,CASSPRAYEQYF
TRBV18,.,.,TRBJ1-4,TGTGCCAGCTCACCCGGGGGGGCTAATGAAAAACTGTTTTTT,CASSPGGANEKLFF
TRBV12-1,.,.,TRBJ1-5,TGTGCCAGCAGCTTTGGGGGACAGGGAGTTGTTTACGGCTATCAGCCCCAGCATTTT,CASSFGGQGVVYGYQPQHF
TRBV12-5,TRBD1,.,TRBJ2-5,TGTGCTAGTGGTTTGGCCGGGACAGCTCAAGAGACCCAGTACTTC,CASGLAGTAQETQYF
TRBV6-5,TRBD1,.,TRBJ1-5,TGTGCCAGCAGTTTACAGGGGCGACCAAATCAGCCCCAGCATTTT,CASSLQGRPNQPQHF
TRBV6-5,.,.,TRBJ1-1,TGTGCCAGCAGCTCCGACAGGATGAACACTGAAGCTTTCTTT,CASSSDRMNTEAFF
TRBV7-3,.,once,TRBJ2-3,TGTGCCAGCAGCTCAACGGGAGTCACAGATACGCAGTATTTT,CASSSTGVTDTQYF
TRBV28,TRBD1,.,TRBJ2-7,TGTGCCAGCAGTGCCCCAGGGGGTGTGAGTCTCTACGAGCAGTACTTC,CASSAPGGVSLYEQYF
TRBV6-5,.,few,TRBJ1-2,TGTGCCAGCAGTACCCCCGGGGTCGGATCCTATGGCTACACCTTC,CASSTPGVGSYGYTF
TRBV25-1,.,.,TRBJ2-7,TGTGCCAGCAGACCCACGACAGGTTCCTACGAGCAGTACTTC,CASRPTTGSYEQYF
TRBV27,.,.,TRBJ2-7,TGTGCCAGCAGTTTAGGCGGGAAAGCCTCCTACGAGCAGTACTTC,CASSLGGKASYEQYF
TRBV19,TRBD2,.,TRBJ2-3,TGTGCCAGTAGTCCGAGCGGGAGGGCGGGAGATACGCAGTATTTT,CASSPSGRAGDTQYF
TRBV28,TRBD2,.,TRBJ2-2,TGTGCCAGCAGCCTACTAGCGGGGGGCACCGGGGAGCTGTTTTTT,CASSLLAGGTGELFF
TRBV5-6,.,.,TRBJ1-1,TGTGCCAGCAGCGCAGGGGTATGGACTGAAGCTTTCTTT,CASSAGVWTEAFF
TRBV7-6,TRBD1,.,TRBJ2-5,TGTGCCAGCAGCTCCGGACAGGGGGATGAGACCCAGTACTTC,CASSSGQGDETQYF
TRBV28,.,.,TRBJ2-5,TGTGCCAGCAGTTTAACCCTAATCGGAGAAGAGACCCAGTACTTC,CASSLTLIGEETQYF
TRBV6-1,TRBD2,.,TRBJ2-2,TGTGCCAGCAGTGACCCGACTAGCGGGAGGGCCGTGACCGGGGAGCTGTTTTTT,CASSDPTSGRAVTGELFF
TRBV6-2/TRBV6-3,TRBD1,.,TRBJ2-7,TGTGCCAGCAGTTACTCGTACCGACAGGGTTACGAGCAGTACTTC,CASSYSYRQGYEQYF
TRBV7-8,TRBD1,.,TRBJ1-5,TGTGCCAGCAGCGATGGACAGGGAGGGAAATTTAGCAATCAGCCCCAGCATTTT,CASSDGQGGKFSNQPQHF
TRBV3-1/TRBV3-2,TRBD1,.,TRBJ2-7,TGTGCCAGCAGCCAAGATACGGACAGGGCCTACGAGCAGTACTTC,CASSQDTDRAYEQYF
TRBV3-1/TRBV3-2,TRBD1,.,TRBJ2-2,TGTGCCAGCAGCCGGCAGGGGGCGGGCACCGGGGAGCTGTTTTTT,CASSRQGAGTGELFF